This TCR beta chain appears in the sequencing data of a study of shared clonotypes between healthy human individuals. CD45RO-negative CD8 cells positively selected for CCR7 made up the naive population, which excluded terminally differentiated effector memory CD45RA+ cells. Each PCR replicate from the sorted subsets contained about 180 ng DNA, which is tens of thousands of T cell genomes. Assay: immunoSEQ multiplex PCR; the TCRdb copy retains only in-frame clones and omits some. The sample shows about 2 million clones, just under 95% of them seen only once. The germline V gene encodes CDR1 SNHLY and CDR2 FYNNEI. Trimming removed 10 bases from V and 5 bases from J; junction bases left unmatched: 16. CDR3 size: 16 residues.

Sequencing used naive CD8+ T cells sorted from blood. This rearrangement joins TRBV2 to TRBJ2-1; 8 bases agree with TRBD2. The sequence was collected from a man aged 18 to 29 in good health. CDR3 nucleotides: TGTGCCACATTGTTTTTGGGGACTAGTCCTAACAATGAGCAGTTCTTC. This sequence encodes CATLFLGTSPNNEQFF. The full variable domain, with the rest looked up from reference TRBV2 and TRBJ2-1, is EPEVTQTPSHQVTQMGQEVILRCVPISNHLYFYWYRQILGQKVEFLVSFYNNEISEKSEIFDDQFSVERPDGSNFTLKIRSTKLEDSAMYFCATLFLGTSPNNEQFFGPGTRLTVL.